This T cell receptor (beta chain) came from a study of T cell responses to AZD1222 COVID-19 vaccine. Overall study: Whether given at about 4 or about 12 weeks, second doses were pooled.

Per germline, CDR1 LGHDT and CDR2 YNNKEL (reference sequence). With V trimmed by 2 bases and J by 6 bases, 7 bases remained unmatched. The CDR3 has 15 amino acids. TCRdb's table, derived via immunoSEQ multiplex PCR, lists solely in-frame clones and lacks some. In the table there are fewer than 200,000 clones, about 87% of which are singletons. This clone was picked up one time. What it binds is not known. Study results and limitations: Nearly half of unique spike-specific TCRs reportedly avoided B.1.351 and B.1.1.7 mutated regions. Repertoire collection took place solely once the T cell response had peaked. White British donors predominated, females outnumbered males, and clonal diversity was possibly underestimated.

This chain joins TRBV3-1 (or the pseudogene TRBV3-2) and TRBJ2-7; TRBD1 matches 10 bases. Source: peripheral blood, taken on day 0 of AZD1222 vaccination. This sequence was found in an adult in good health. The CDR3 loop reads CASSQQDRGLGEQYF. The CDR3 DNA is TGTGCCAGCAGCCAACAAGACAGGGGGCTCGGCGAGCAGTACTTC.